A selection of T cell receptor beta chains follows, all from one sample in a study of blood T cell repertoires in COVID-19. TCRdb's copy holds only in-frame clones and misses some; the assay was immunoSEQ multiplex PCR. This sample carries more than 45,000 clones, 80% to 85% of them seen once, and the ten largest clones take approximately 8.9%. Input material: peripheral blood. These receptors were obtained from an elderly man with COVID-19, enrolled during active disease. Both conserved end residues are part of each CDR3. Each record gives: clone size, V gene, J gene, CDR3 length, D gene, CDR3 DNA, CDR3 protein. A D gene is named only where the DNA matches it firmly. The size of a clone is reported for some rows only, either as once, few or many, or as a class for expanded clones.

clone size: -; V gene: TRBV7-8; J gene: TRBJ1-2; CDR3 length: 16; D gene: -; CDR3 DNA: TGTGCCAGCAGCTTAGGCACAGGATCAAGAGACTATGGCTACACCTTC; CDR3 protein: CASSLGTGSRDYGYTF
clone size: -; V gene: TRBV7-9; J gene: TRBJ2-5; CDR3 length: 14; D gene: -; CDR3 DNA: TGTGCCAGCAGTTTCCGGGACTTCCAAGAGACCCAGTACTTC; CDR3 protein: CASSFRDFQETQYF
clone size: -; V gene: TRBV5-1; J gene: TRBJ2-6; CDR3 length: 15; D gene: -; CDR3 DNA: TGCGCCAGCAGCCCGCGAAGCTCTGGGGCCAACGTCCTGACTTTC; CDR3 protein: CASSPRSSGANVLTF
clone size: -; V gene: TRBV9; J gene: TRBJ1-4; CDR3 length: 17; D gene: -; CDR3 DNA: TGTGCCAGCAGCGTACACCCAGGGGCGGGAGAGCGGGAAAAACTGTTTTTT; CDR3 protein: CASSVHPGAGEREKLFF
clone size: -; V gene: TRBV9; J gene: TRBJ1-2; CDR3 length: 12; D gene: -; CDR3 DNA: TGTGCCAGCAGCGTAGGCAGCTATGGCTACACCTTC; CDR3 protein: CASSVGSYGYTF
clone size: -; V gene: TRBV6-6; J gene: TRBJ1-2; CDR3 length: 13; D gene: TRBD1; CDR3 DNA: TGTGCCAGCAGTGGGGACAGGAACTATGGCTACACCTTC; CDR3 protein: CASSGDRNYGYTF
clone size: -; V gene: TRBV3-1/TRBV3-2; J gene: TRBJ1-6; CDR3 length: 15; D gene: -; CDR3 DNA: TGTGCCAGCAGTCGACAGGTTAGCCCCAATTCACCCCTCCACTTT; CDR3 protein: CASSRQVSPNSPLHF
clone size: -; V gene: TRBV19; J gene: TRBJ1-2; CDR3 length: 13; D gene: -; CDR3 DNA: TGTGCCAGTAGTATGGGGCTAAACTATGGCTACACCTTC; CDR3 protein: CASSMGLNYGYTF
clone size: -; V gene: TRBV30; J gene: TRBJ2-2; CDR3 length: 16; D gene: TRBD2; CDR3 DNA: TGTGCCTGGAGTACGCGCGGGGGGCCGAACACCGGGGAGCTGTTTTTT; CDR3 protein: CAWSTRGGPNTGELFF
clone size: -; V gene: TRBV18; J gene: TRBJ1-1; CDR3 length: 14; D gene: -; CDR3 DNA: TGTGCCAGCTCACCAGGTGGGGGGTACACTGAAGCTTTCTTT; CDR3 protein: CASSPGGGYTEAFF
clone size: -; V gene: TRBV6-5; J gene: TRBJ1-2; CDR3 length: 15; D gene: -; CDR3 DNA: TGTGCCAGCAGTATCCGACGGGGGGCTATGAGTGGCTACACCTTC; CDR3 protein: CASSIRRGAMSGYTF
clone size: once; V gene: TRBV3-1/TRBV3-2; J gene: TRBJ1-5; CDR3 length: 17; D gene: -; CDR3 DNA: TGTGCCAGCAGCCACCTAGCAGGTTGGAGGGAAATTCAGCCCCAGCATTTT; CDR3 protein: CASSHLAGWREIQPQHF
clone size: -; V gene: TRBV6-5; J gene: TRBJ1-1; CDR3 length: 14; D gene: -; CDR3 DNA: TGTGCCAGCAGGGGGGAGGGGTCGAACACTGAAGCTTTCTTT; CDR3 protein: CASRGEGSNTEAFF
clone size: -; V gene: TRBV28; J gene: TRBJ2-1; CDR3 length: 12; D gene: -; CDR3 DNA: TGTGCCAGCAGCCCACTAGCAAATGAGCAGTTCTTC; CDR3 protein: CASSPLANEQFF
clone size: -; V gene: TRBV27; J gene: TRBJ2-1; CDR3 length: 13; D gene: -; CDR3 DNA: TGTGCCAGCAGTGCGAGCTCCTACAATGAGCAGTTCTTC; CDR3 protein: CASSASSYNEQFF
clone size: -; V gene: TRBV6-5; J gene: TRBJ1-5; CDR3 length: 16; D gene: -; CDR3 DNA: TGTGCCAGCAGTTACTCTCAGGCCCCGCCTGGCCAGCCCCAGCATTTT; CDR3 protein: CASSYSQAPPGQPQHF
clone size: -; V gene: TRBV15; J gene: TRBJ1-1; CDR3 length: 13; D gene: -; CDR3 DNA: TGTGCCACGACAACAGCCATGAACACTGAAGCTTTCTTT; CDR3 protein: CATTTAMNTEAFF
clone size: once; V gene: TRBV19; J gene: TRBJ1-1; CDR3 length: 13; D gene: -; CDR3 DNA: TGTGCCAGTAGCGTAAGGGGGTACACTGAAGCTTTCTTT; CDR3 protein: CASSVRGYTEAFF
clone size: -; V gene: TRBV27; J gene: TRBJ2-2; CDR3 length: 18; D gene: -; CDR3 DNA: TGTGCCAGCACATCCTACCTCATAGCGGACCAGAACACCGGGGAGCTGTTTTTT; CDR3 protein: CASTSYLIADQNTGELFF